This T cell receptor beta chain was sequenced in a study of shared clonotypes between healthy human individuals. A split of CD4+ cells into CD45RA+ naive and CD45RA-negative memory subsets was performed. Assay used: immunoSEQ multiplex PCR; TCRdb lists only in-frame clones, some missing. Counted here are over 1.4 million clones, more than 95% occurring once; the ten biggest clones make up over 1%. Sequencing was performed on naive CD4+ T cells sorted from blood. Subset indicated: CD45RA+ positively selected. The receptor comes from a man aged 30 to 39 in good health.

This chain's CDR3 is CATSRRDSPQETQYF. In nucleotides, the CDR3 is TGTGCCACCAGCAGGAGGGACAGTCCCCAAGAGACCCAGTACTTC. The V and J genes are TRBV15 and TRBJ2-5; 7 positions match TRBD1. The CDR3 spans 15 residues. Germline CDR1 reads LNHNV; CDR2 reads YYDKDF (reference sequence). Unmatched junction bases numbered 5, after V lost 3 bases and J lost 1 base.